One and the same sample provided the 3 T cell receptor beta chains below, sequenced in a study of T cells in narcolepsy. Measured with immunoSEQ multiplex PCR; TCRdb has only the in-frame clones, and not every one. The sample consists of tens of thousands of clones, approximately 85% of them appearing once. Sequenced input: CD45RA- memory CD4+ T cells from PBMCs. The source of these receptors is a human donor with narcolepsy.

The chain carries TRBV27 and TRBJ2-7; D possibly corresponds to TRBD1 (5 bases). The germline V and J ends were trimmed by 3 bases and 6 bases, with 15 bases remaining between them. Germline CDR1 and CDR2: MNHEY and SMNVEV (reference sequence). The CDR3 totals 14 residues. The CDR3 DNA follows: TGTGCCAGCAGTTTCCAGGGTACCCAGCGCGAGCAGTACTTC. Its protein product is CASSFQGTQREQYF.

The chain combines TRBV7-9 with TRBJ1-1; D is possibly TRBD1 (5 bases). The CDR3 has 15 residues. V was cut by 5 bases and J by 2 bases, with 15 bases left in between. Germline V lookup: CDR1 SEHNR, CDR2 FQNEAQ (reference sequence). CDR3 in DNA: TGTGCCAGCAGCGCCTTCGGGGGTCGAAACACTGAAGCTTTCTTT. This translates into CASSAFGGRNTEAFF.

This clone was seen only once. The chain employs TRBV28 and TRBJ1-3, with TRBD1 as a possible D gene (5 bases). The CDR3 has 16 amino acids. V lost 0 bases and J lost 3, with 12 bases in between. From germline, CDR1 is MDHEN and CDR2 SYDVKM. The DNA for the CDR3 is TGTGCCAGCAGTTTATGGGGCAGGGAAAATGGAAACACCATATATTTT. Its translation is CASSLWGRENGNTIYF.